The table lists the clone carrying this T cell receptor (beta chain) with many counts. Antigen: not known. The sample belongs to a study of T cells in Graves' hyperthyroidism and ophthalmopathy. Study in general: Peripheral blood sampling occurred at initial diagnosis, before any treatment. Findings of the study overall: Separating ophthalmopathy from stable hyperthyroidism was achieved by a 13 V-J model.

TCR beta CDR3 region amplification was performed from RNA transcripts. A first-round RT-PCR of the TCR CDR3 used the HTBI primer set. Via MiXCR, TCRdb re-called the multiplex PCR reads, giving one row per CDR3 protein. The sample includes roughly 350,000 distinct CDR3 sequences, roughly 13% seen only once; the top ten take 34%. With 1 base clipped from V and 2 bases from J, the junction kept 2 bases outside the gene matches. The CDR3 extends over 14 amino acids. CDR1 and CDR2 (germline): KGHSH, LQKENI. The sequencing sample was made of blood. The sequence was collected from a woman aged 35 to 49 with Graves' ophthalmopathy. The chain uses TRBV18 and TRBJ2-7; 7 nucleotides align to TRBD1. The CDR3 loop reads CASSPQGATYEQYF. CDR3 in DNA: TGTGCCAGCTCACCACAGGGGGCAACCTACGAGCAGTACTTC.